Each of the 30 T cell receptor beta chains below was sequenced from the same sample in a study of blood T cell repertoires in COVID-19. The method was immunoSEQ multiplex PCR; TCRdb's version includes in-frame clones alone and lacks a portion of them. The table shows around 370,000 clones, with approximately 87% occurring only once. The sample comprised peripheral blood. The receptors here all came from a woman between 50 and 59 years old with COVID-19, enrolled during active disease.

The genes are TRBV6-5 and TRBJ1-1, with D maybe TRBD1 (5 bases). Between the trimmed V and J ends, which lost 6 bases and 1 base, there was a span of 9 bases. Germline V gene sequence: CDR1 MNHEY, CDR2 SVGAGI. CDR3 length equals 13 residues. The CDR3 nucleotides are TGTGCCAGCAGACGACAGTGGAACACTGAAGCTTTCTTT. Its translation: CASRRQWNTEAFF.

On this clone: In the same sample, other DNA sequences code for this CDR3. This chain joins TRBV7-3 and TRBJ1-1; the D is unclear. The germline V and J ends were trimmed by 2 bases and 0 bases, with 4 bases remaining between them. Germline values: CDR1 SGHTA, CDR2 FQGTGA. The CDR3 runs to 13 residues. CDR3 sequence (DNA): TGTGCCAGCAGCTTATCAGTGAACACTGAAGCTTTCTTT. This sequence encodes CASSLSVNTEAFF.

This clone was detected a few times. The rearrangement joins TRBV20-1 to TRBJ2-7; no reliable D call. The CDR3 sequence is 10 residues long. The V gene lost 6 bases and the J gene lost 6 bases, with 9 bases spanning the gap. CDR1 DFQATT and CDR2 SNEGSKA come from the germline V gene (reference sequence). The CDR3 loop is CSAAIPEQYF. The CDR3 nucleotides are TGCAGTGCCGCGATTCCCGAGCAGTACTTC.

The chain employs TRBV11-3 and TRBJ2-1; 13 nucleotides line up with TRBD2. The CDR3 spans 17 residues. CDR1 and CDR2 (germline): SGHNT, YENEEA. Trimming removed 3 bases from V and 2 bases from J; junction bases left unmatched: 4. The CDR3 spells CASSFGLAGDAYNEQFF. The CDR3 coding sequence is TGTGCCAGCAGCTTCGGACTAGCGGGGGACGCCTACAATGAGCAGTTCTTC.

V is TRBV5-1 and J is TRBJ1-2, with a tentative D call TRBD1 (6 bases). The CDR3 has 12 residues. Trimming removed 4 bases at V and 2 bases at J, with 6 bases between. Germline V gene sequence: CDR1 SGHRS, CDR2 YFSETQ. CDR3 nucleotide sequence: TGCGCCAGCAGCCAGGGGAACTATGGCTACACCTTC. This translates into CASSQGNYGYTF.

The chain joins TRBV5-1 to TRBJ2-7; 12 nucleotides align to TRBD2. Unmatched junction bases numbered 19, after V lost 3 bases and J lost 6 bases. Germline CDR1 reads SGHRS; CDR2 reads YFSETQ. The CDR3 extends over 19 amino acids. CDR3 protein: CASSSRGQGRLAGDREQYF. CDR3 in DNA: TGCGCCAGCAGCTCAAGAGGACAGGGCCGACTAGCGGGAGACCGCGAGCAGTACTTC.

This sequence joins TRBV29-1 and TRBJ1-2, with 10 nucleotides matching TRBD1. The CDR3 has 17 residues. J was trimmed by 0 bases and V by 6 bases; bases with no gene match: 13. Germline CDR1 SQVTM, CDR2 ANQGSEA. CDR3 bases: TGCAGCGTCGATCGGGACAGGGGTGTAAGAGCTAACTATGGCTACACCTTC. It translates to CSVDRDRGVRANYGYTF.

The V gene is TRBV6-6, the J gene TRBJ1-6, with D unclear. Trimming shortened V by 7 bases and J by 11 bases, and 18 bases separated the two germline ends. Germline CDR1 is MNHNY and CDR2 is SVGAGI (reference sequence). The CDR3 spans 14 residues. The CDR3 region is CASMEFPVWTPLHF. The CDR3 region has the DNA TGTGCCAGCATGGAGTTCCCGGTCTGGACACCCCTCCACTTT.

V usage is TRBV7-9 and J usage is TRBJ1-1, with D perhaps matching TRBD1 (6 bases). The CDR3 has 14 amino acids. V gave up 3 bases and J gave up 1 base, with 9 bases separating them. Germline CDR1 reads SEHNR; CDR2 reads FQNEAQ (reference sequence). CDR3 coding DNA: TGTGCCAGCAGCTTGGGACACGCGAACACTGAAGCTTTCTTT. Translating it yields CASSLGHANTEAFF.

This chain connects TRBV9 to TRBJ2-5; 9 bases fit TRBD2. This CDR3 spans 16 amino acids. From germline, CDR1 is SGDLS and CDR2 YYNGEE. The V segment lost 0 bases and the J segment 1 base; nucleotides outside the gene matches: 4. CDR3 loop: CASSVGVLAGQETQYF. The CDR3 DNA reads TGTGCCAGCAGCGTAGGCGTACTAGCGGGCCAAGAGACCCAGTACTTC.

The chain employs TRBV30 and TRBJ1-4; a possible D gene is TRBD1 (6 bases). Trimming left V 3 bases short and J 1 base short, with 15 bases between. The CDR3 sequence is 16 residues long. Germline V gene sequence: CDR1 GTSNPN, CDR2 SVGIG (reference sequence). The CDR3 spells CAWSRGGSVTNEKLFF. CDR3 DNA sequence: TGTGCCTGGAGCCGAGGGGGTTCGGTAACTAATGAAAAACTGTTTTTT.

V and J are TRBV5-1 and TRBJ2-7; 9 bases are shared with TRBD1. Trimming cost V 4 bases and J 6 bases; bases outside gene matches: 11. Per germline, CDR1 SGHRS and CDR2 YFSETQ. This CDR3 region has 15 residues. The CDR3 sequence: CASSAQGARVGEQYF. CDR3 DNA sequence: TGCGCCAGCAGCGCACAGGGGGCAAGAGTGGGCGAGCAGTACTTC.

The rearrangement uses TRBV2 and TRBJ2-2, with 8 nucleotides matching TRBD2. This CDR3 has 15 residues. With 4 bases clipped from V and 6 bases from J, the junction kept 7 bases outside the gene matches. In germline, CDR1 is SNHLY, CDR2 FYNNEI. The CDR3 protein is CASSGTSGLAGELFF. The CDR3 region has the DNA TGTGCCAGCAGTGGCACTAGCGGACTAGCCGGGGAGCTGTTTTTT.

This clone was recorded once. The V call is TRBV14, the J call TRBJ2-1; 7 positions agree with TRBD1. CDR1 and CDR2 (germline): SGHDN, FVKESK. J lost 6 bases, V lost 2 bases, and 7 bases had no gene match. This CDR3 contains 15 residues. CDR3 sequence: CASSQPTGLVNEQFF. As DNA, the CDR3 is TGTGCCAGCAGCCAACCGACAGGGCTAGTCAATGAGCAGTTCTTC.

The chain carries TRBV5-8 and TRBJ2-2; D unclear. This CDR3 is built from 15 residues. CDR1 and CDR2 from the germline V gene are SGHTS and YDEGEE. V lost 1 base to trimming and J lost 4 bases, with 11 bases between them. As DNA, the CDR3 is TGTGCCAGCAGCTTGATAGCTCGGATCACCGGGGAGCTGTTTTTT. Translating gives CASSLIARITGELFF.

This rearrangement joins TRBV7-9 to TRBJ2-3; possibly TRBD1 for D (6 bases). The CDR3 has 16 amino acids. V was trimmed by 1 base and J by 3 bases, leaving 14 bases between them. CDR1 SEHNR and CDR2 FQNEAQ come from the germline V gene (reference sequence). The CDR3 DNA follows: TGTGCCAGCAGCTTAGAACAGGGAATGGTTACAGATACGCAGTATTTT. Amino acid sequence: CASSLEQGMVTDTQYF.

This chain connects TRBV7-9 to TRBJ2-2; TRBD2 might be the D (6 bases). This CDR3 contains 16 residues. The V and J ends lost 5 bases and 2 bases respectively, with 15 bases between them. Germline lookup yields CDR1 SEHNR and CDR2 FQNEAQ (reference sequence). This CDR3 reads CASSPFHGSNTGELFF. The CDR3 DNA sequence: TGTGCCAGCAGCCCCTTTCACGGGAGCAACACCGGGGAGCTGTTTTTT.

Note on this clone: The sample holds other DNA sequences that translate to the same CDR3. The chain carries TRBV6-5 and TRBJ1-2, with 8 bases identical to TRBD1. The V gene end was trimmed by 0 bases and the J gene end by 4 bases; junction bases not matched to a gene: 1. The CDR3 sequence is 14 residues long. Germline assignment: CDR1 MNHEY and CDR2 SVGAGI. This CDR3 is CASSYSGQGYGYTF. The CDR3 coding sequence is TGTGCCAGCAGTTACTCCGGACAGGGCTATGGCTACACCTTC.

The chain links TRBV15 to TRBJ2-7; 8 positions match TRBD1. Germline values: CDR1 LNHNV, CDR2 YYDKDF (reference sequence). V lost 0 bases, J lost 2 bases, and 3 bases stayed unmatched. CDR3 length: 15 residues. CDR3 DNA sequence: TGTGCCACCAGCAGAGACGACAGGGGAGCCTACGAGCAGTACTTC. This encodes CATSRDDRGAYEQYF.

The chain links TRBV6-5 to TRBJ1-2, with TRBD1 identical over 7 bases. The CDR3 length is 14 residues. Germline V gene data show CDR1 as MNHEY and CDR2 as SVGAGI. V was pared by 0 bases and J by 7 bases, with 5 bases of the junction left unmatched. This chain's CDR3 is CASSYSPDRVGYTF. The CDR3 DNA reads as TGTGCCAGCAGTTACTCGCCTGACAGGGTTGGCTACACCTTC.

The rearrangement links TRBV18 to TRBJ2-3; 10 bases map to TRBD2. Losses at the gene ends were 8 bases for V and 3 bases for J; bases not matched to a gene: 5. This CDR3 region has 14 residues. Germline V CDR1 and CDR2: KGHSH, LQKENI. Here the CDR3 DNA reads TGTGCCAGCACCCGGACTAGCGGTACAGATACGCAGTATTTT. Its protein is CASTRTSGTDTQYF. Full variable domain (missing parts from reference TRBV18 and TRBJ2-3): NAGVMQNPRHLVRRRGQEARLRCSPMKGHSHVYWYRQLPEEGLKFMVYLQKENIIDESGMPKERFSAEFPKEGPSILRIQQVVRGDSAAYFCASTRTSGTDTQYFGPGTRLTVL.

J is TRBJ1-5 and V is TRBV30, with a weak D call TRBD1 (6 bases). V lost 0 bases to trimming and J lost 7 bases, with 13 bases between them. CDR1 and CDR2 (germline): GTSNPN, SVGIG (reference sequence). The CDR3 is made up of 14 amino acids. In DNA, the CDR3 is TGTGCCTGGAGTGTTTGGGGCAGGGGACAGCCCCAGCATTTT. Its protein product is CAWSVWGRGQPQHF.

A word on this clone: Within the sample, other DNA sequences also encode this same CDR3. The V call is TRBV29-1, the J call TRBJ1-4; 8 bases match TRBD1. The CDR3 has 12 amino acids. V lost 6 bases to trimming and J lost 8 bases; unmatched junction nucleotides: 5. The germline CDR1 and CDR2 sequences are SQVTM and ANQGSEA. CDR3 amino acids: CSVAGTGEKLFF. The CDR3 region has the DNA TGCAGCGTCGCAGGGACAGGAGAAAAACTGTTTTTT.

This clone was seen just once. Other DNA sequences in the same sample also yield this CDR3. The chain carries TRBV19 and TRBJ2-3; 10 positions agree with TRBD2. The trim removed 6 bases at V and 1 base at J, leaving 1 base unmatched. Germline V gene data show CDR1 as LNHDA and CDR2 as SQIVND (reference sequence). The CDR3 loop spans 14 amino acids. CDR3 sequence (DNA): TGTGCCAGTAGGGGGACTAGCGGCACAGATACGCAGTATTTT. This translates into CASRGTSGTDTQYF.

V and J are TRBV7-2 and TRBJ2-2; D call uncertain. Trimming took 1 base from V and 4 from J, leaving 13 bases between them. Germline V lookup: CDR1 SGHTA, CDR2 FQGNSA. The CDR3 extends over 16 amino acids. This chain's CDR3 is CASSLEWAASTGELFF. CDR3 DNA sequence: TGTGCCAGCAGCTTAGAGTGGGCAGCTTCCACCGGGGAGCTGTTTTTT. The full variable domain, its missing parts supplied by reference TRBV7-2 and TRBJ2-2, is GAGVSQSPSNKVTEKGKDVELRCDPISGHTALYWYRQSLGQGLEFLIYFQGNSAPDKSGLPSDRFSAERTGGSVSTLTIQRTQQEDSAVYLCASSLEWAASTGELFFGEGSRLTVL.

The V call is TRBV9, the J call TRBJ2-1; TRBD2 aligns across 10 bases. This CDR3 comprises 17 residues. Germline lookup yields CDR1 SGDLS and CDR2 YYNGEE. V was pared by 4 bases and J by 7 bases, with 14 bases of the junction left unmatched. The DNA of the CDR3 is TGTGCCAGCAGCACTATAGCGGGAGGCGAGGCTGGGAATGAGCAGTTCTTC. Amino acid sequence: CASSTIAGGEAGNEQFF.

V usage is TRBV30 and J usage is TRBJ2-7; no reliable D call. The CDR3 loop spans 11 amino acids. Per the germline V gene, CDR1 is GTSNPN and CDR2 is SVGIG (reference sequence). Trimming removed 0 bases from V and 4 bases from J, with 4 bases in between. CDR3 nucleotides: TGTGCCTGGAGTGTGGAGTACGAGCAGTACTTC. Translating gives CAWSVEYEQYF. The full variable domain, with the rest looked up from reference TRBV30 and TRBJ2-7, is SQTIHQWPATLVQPVGSPLSLECTVEGTSNPNLYWYRQAAGRGLQLLFYSVGIGQISSEVPQNLSASRPQDRQFILSSKKLLLSDSGFYLCAWSVEYEQYFGPGTRLTVT.

The chain has TRBV5-1 and TRBJ1-4; the match to TRBD1 covers 7 bases. CDR3 size: 14 residues. Germline values: CDR1 SGHRS, CDR2 YFSETQ. V shed 2 bases and J 3 bases; nucleotides not matched to a gene: 1. CDR3 region: CASSLQGSNEKLFF. The DNA of the CDR3 is TGCGCCAGCAGCTTACAGGGGTCTAATGAAAAACTGTTTTTT.

The CDR3 nucleotides are TGTGCCAGCAGTTACGTTAGGACAGAGAACACCGGGGAGCTGTTTTTT. Protein product: CASSYVRTENTGELFF. The V gene is TRBV6-2 or TRBV6-3, the J gene TRBJ2-2, with a possible D match to TRBD1 (6 bases). The CDR3 runs to 16 residues. Germline assignment: CDR1 MNHEY and CDR2 SVGEGT. Trimming shortened V by 2 bases and J by 1 base, and 11 bases separated the two germline ends.

J is TRBJ1-4 and V is TRBV7-9; 9 bases map to TRBD1. From germline, CDR1 is SEHNR and CDR2 FQNEAQ (reference sequence). Trimming cost V 6 bases and J 5 bases; bases outside gene matches: 7. The CDR3 spans 15 residues. The CDR3 loop reads CASSRTGTGNEKLFF. CDR3 coding DNA: TGTGCCAGCAGTCGCACCGGGACAGGGAATGAAAAACTGTTTTTT.